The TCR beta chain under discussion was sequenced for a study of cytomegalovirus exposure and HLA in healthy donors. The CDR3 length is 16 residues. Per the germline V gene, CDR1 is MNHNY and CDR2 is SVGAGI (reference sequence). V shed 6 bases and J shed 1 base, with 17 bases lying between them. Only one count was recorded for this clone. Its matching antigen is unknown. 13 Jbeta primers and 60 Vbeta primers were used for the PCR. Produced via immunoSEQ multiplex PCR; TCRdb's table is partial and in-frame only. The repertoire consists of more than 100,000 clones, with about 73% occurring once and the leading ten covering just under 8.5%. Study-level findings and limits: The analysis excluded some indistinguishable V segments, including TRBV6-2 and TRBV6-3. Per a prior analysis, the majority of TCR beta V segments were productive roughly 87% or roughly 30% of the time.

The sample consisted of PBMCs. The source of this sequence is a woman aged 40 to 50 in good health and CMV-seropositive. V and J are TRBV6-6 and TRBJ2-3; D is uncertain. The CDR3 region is CASSSTIGSGTDTQYF. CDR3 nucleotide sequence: TGTGCCAGCAGCTCCACTATCGGCAGTGGCACAGATACGCAGTATTTT.